This is a list of T cell receptor beta chains from one sample in a study of T cells in Graves' hyperthyroidism and ophthalmopathy. Using its own MiXCR run on the multiplex PCR reads, TCRdb lists one record per CDR3 protein. The repertoire consists of a few hundred thousand distinct CDR3 sequences, with approximately 15% occurring once and the leading ten covering around 7.3%. The sequenced sample was blood. The receptor source for this set is a woman between 25 and 40 years old with Graves' hyperthyroidism. Both conserved end residues are part of each CDR3. A D gene is named only where the DNA matches it firmly. Only some rows state a clone size, as once, few, many or a class for expanded clones.

CSAGRTGGDRSNQPQHF | TGCAGTGCTGGAAGGACAGGGGGTGACCGTAGCAATCAGCCCCAGCATTTT | few | TRBJ1-5 | TRBV20-1 | TRBD1
CAWSVRWASGRRRSYNEQFF | TGTGCCTGGAGTGTACGGTGGGCTAGCGGGAGAAGGAGGTCCTACAATGAGCAGTTCTTC | many | TRBJ2-1 | TRBV30 | TRBD2
CASSPTRGLAGGQTGELFF | TGTGCCAGCAGCCCGACGCGGGGACTAGCGGGAGGGCAGACCGGGGAGCTGTTTTTT | . | TRBJ2-2 | TRBV12-3/TRBV12-4 | TRBD2
CASSLVSSNSPLHF | TGTGCCAGCAGTTTGGTGTCCTCTAATTCACCCCTCCACTTT | few | TRBJ1-6 | TRBV28 | .
CASSLGLASVSTDTQYF | TGTGCCAGCAGCTTAGGGTTGGCTAGCGTAAGCACAGATACGCAGTATTTT | many | TRBJ2-3 | TRBV7-8 | .
CASTAQGNEQFF | TGTGCCAGCACGGCACAAGGGAATGAGCAGTTCTTC | many | TRBJ2-1 | TRBV5-5 | .
CASSTAISMNTEAFF | TGTGCCAGCAGTACAGCGATTTCAATGAACACTGAAGCTTTCTTT | many | TRBJ1-1 | TRBV7-9 | .
CASSLVGTSGSLGYEQYF | TGTGCCAGCAGCTTAGTCGGGACTAGCGGGAGTCTTGGGTACGAGCAGTACTTC | . | TRBJ2-7 | TRBV7-9 | TRBD2
CASSLGTSGRRSYEQYF | TGTGCCAGCAGTTTGGGTACTAGCGGGAGGAGGTCCTACGAGCAGTACTTC | many | TRBJ2-7 | TRBV12-3/TRBV12-4 | TRBD2
CASSVANLDEQFF | TGTGCCAGCAGCGTAGCCAATCTGGATGAGCAGTTCTTC | . | TRBJ2-1 | TRBV9 | .
CASSPGRETEAFF | TGTGCCAGCAGCCCAGGCAGGGAGACTGAAGCTTTCTTT | many | TRBJ1-1 | TRBV3-1 | .
CASSLLRANTGELFF | TGTGCCAGCAGTTTATTAAGGGCAAACACCGGGGAGCTGTTTTTT | few | TRBJ2-2 | TRBV27 | .
CASSLIGTSSTDTQYF | TGTGCCAGCAGCCTAATTGGGACTAGCAGCACAGATACGCAGTATTTT | many | TRBJ2-3 | TRBV11-2 | TRBD2
CSASLASGGTYEQYF | TGCAGTGCTAGTCTCGCTAGCGGAGGGACCTACGAGCAGTACTTC | . | TRBJ2-7 | TRBV20-1 | TRBD2
CASSTDKTGEAFF | TGTGCCAGCAGCACTGACAAGACCGGTGAAGCTTTCTTT | many | TRBJ1-1 | TRBV12-3/TRBV12-4 | .
CSAPFQTGELFF | TGCAGTGCCCCTTTCCAAACCGGGGAGCTGTTTTTT | few | TRBJ2-2 | TRBV20-1 | .
CAIQGGSEYNEQFF | TGTGCCATCCAGGGCGGGAGTGAATACAATGAGCAGTTCTTC | . | TRBJ2-1 | TRBV10-3 | TRBD2
CASLSGNGYTF | TGTGCCAGCCTCAGTGGGAATGGCTACACCTTC | . | TRBJ1-2 | TRBV27 | .